Sequencing of this TCR beta chain was carried out in a study of blood T cell repertoires in COVID-19. Study information: Sites in the United States, Italy and Spain provided acute and convalescent COVID-19 samples. The analysed material was cDNA or gDNA that came from T cells, B-cell-depleted T cells, or PBMCs.

Authors' analysis steps: Amplifying reference gene primers gave estimates of nucleated cell counts. Profiled with immunoSEQ multiplex PCR; TCRdb holds only in-frame clones, not every one. That table supplies the V and J calls and clone size; D and trimming were determined from the DNA. The table lists tens of thousands of clones, 75% to 80% of them singletons, with around 21% in the top ten. There are 14 residues in the CDR3. Germline values: CDR1 SGDLS, CDR2 YYNGEE. V was pared by 3 bases and J by 5 bases, with 7 bases of the junction left unmatched. This TCR was sampled from a man over 45 with active or convalescent COVID-19. The V and J genes are TRBV9 and TRBJ2-5, with TRBD2 matching 7 bases. The sample taken for sequencing was peripheral blood. CDR3 sequence: CASSGTSATETQYF. The DNA for the CDR3 is TGTGCCAGCAGCGGCACTAGCGCTACTGAGACCCAGTACTTC.